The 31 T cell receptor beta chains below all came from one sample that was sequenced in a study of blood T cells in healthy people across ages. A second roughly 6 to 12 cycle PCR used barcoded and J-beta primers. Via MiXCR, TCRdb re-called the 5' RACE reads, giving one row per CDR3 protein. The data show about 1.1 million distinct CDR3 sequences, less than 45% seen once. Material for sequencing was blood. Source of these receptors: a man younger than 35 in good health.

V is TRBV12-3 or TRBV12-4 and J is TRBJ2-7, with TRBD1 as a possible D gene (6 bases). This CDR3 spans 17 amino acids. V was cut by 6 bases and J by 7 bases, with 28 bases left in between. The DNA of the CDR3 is TGTGCCAGCAGCCAGGGGCGGACCGGGACAATCGACAATGAGCAGTACTTC. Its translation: CASSQGRTGTIDNEQYF.

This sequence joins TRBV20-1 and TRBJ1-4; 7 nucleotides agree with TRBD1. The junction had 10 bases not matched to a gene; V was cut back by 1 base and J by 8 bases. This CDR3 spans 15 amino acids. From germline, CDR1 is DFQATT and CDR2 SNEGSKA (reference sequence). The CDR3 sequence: CSARGRRGRDEKLFF. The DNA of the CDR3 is TGCAGTGCTAGAGGTCGAAGGGGGCGAGACGAAAAACTGTTTTTT.

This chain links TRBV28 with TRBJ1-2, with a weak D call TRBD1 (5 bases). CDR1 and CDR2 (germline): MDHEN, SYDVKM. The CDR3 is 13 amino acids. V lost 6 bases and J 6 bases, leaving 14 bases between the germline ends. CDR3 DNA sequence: TGTGCCAGCAGCAACCCGGGGGTTAATGGCTACACCTTC. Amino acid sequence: CASSNPGVNGYTF.

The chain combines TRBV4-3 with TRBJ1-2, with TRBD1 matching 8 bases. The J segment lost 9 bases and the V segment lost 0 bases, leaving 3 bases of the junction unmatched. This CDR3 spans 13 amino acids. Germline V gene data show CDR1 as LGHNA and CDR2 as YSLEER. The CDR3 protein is CASSQERQGSYTF. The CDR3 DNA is TGCGCCAGCAGCCAAGAAAGACAGGGGAGCTACACCTTC.

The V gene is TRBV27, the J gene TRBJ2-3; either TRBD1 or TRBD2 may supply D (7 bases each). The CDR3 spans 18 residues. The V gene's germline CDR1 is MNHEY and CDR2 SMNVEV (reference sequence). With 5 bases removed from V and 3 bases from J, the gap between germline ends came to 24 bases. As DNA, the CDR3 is TGTGCCAGCAGTCCGAAACCGAAGACAGGGAGGGGAACAGATACGCAGTATTTT. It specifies CASSPKPKTGRGTDTQYF.

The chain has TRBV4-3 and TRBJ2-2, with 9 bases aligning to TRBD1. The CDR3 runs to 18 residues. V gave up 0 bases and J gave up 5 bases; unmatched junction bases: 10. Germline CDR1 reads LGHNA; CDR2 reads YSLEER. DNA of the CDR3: TGCGCCAGCAGCCAAGATCGGGACAGGGTTTTTTTGACCGGGGAGCTGTTTTTT. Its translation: CASSQDRDRVFLTGELFF.

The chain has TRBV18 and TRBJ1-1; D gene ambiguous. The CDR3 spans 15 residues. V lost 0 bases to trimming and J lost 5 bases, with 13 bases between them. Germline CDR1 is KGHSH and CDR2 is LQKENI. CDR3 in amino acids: CASSPPDKPGTEAFF. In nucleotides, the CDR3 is TGTGCCAGCTCACCACCGGATAAACCGGGGACTGAAGCTTTCTTT.

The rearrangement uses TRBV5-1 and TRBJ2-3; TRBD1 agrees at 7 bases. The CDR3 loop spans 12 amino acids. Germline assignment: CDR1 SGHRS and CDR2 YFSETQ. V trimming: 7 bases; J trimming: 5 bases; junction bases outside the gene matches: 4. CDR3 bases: TGCGCCAGCGGACAGGACCAAGATACGCAGTATTTT. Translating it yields CASGQDQDTQYF.

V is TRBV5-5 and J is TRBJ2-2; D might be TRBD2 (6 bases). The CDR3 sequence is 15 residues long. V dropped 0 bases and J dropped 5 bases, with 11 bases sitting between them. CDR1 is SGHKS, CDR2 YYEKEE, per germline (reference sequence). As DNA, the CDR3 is TGTGCCAGCAGCTTGGGGGCTAGCGCGACCGGGGAGCTGTTTTTT. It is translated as CASSLGASATGELFF.

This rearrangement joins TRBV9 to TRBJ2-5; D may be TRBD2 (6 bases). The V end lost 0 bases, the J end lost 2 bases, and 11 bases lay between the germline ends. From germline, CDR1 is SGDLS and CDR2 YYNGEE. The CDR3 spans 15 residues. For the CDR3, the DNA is TGTGCCAGCAGCGTAGCGGCGGGAAGGCAAGAGACCCAGTACTTC. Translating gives CASSVAAGRQETQYF.

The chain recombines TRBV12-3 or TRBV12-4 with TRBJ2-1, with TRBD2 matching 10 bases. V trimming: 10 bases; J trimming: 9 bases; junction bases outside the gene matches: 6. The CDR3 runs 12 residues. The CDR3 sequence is CATQRGGREQFF. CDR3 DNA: TGTGCCACCCAGCGGGGGGGCCGTGAGCAGTTCTTC.

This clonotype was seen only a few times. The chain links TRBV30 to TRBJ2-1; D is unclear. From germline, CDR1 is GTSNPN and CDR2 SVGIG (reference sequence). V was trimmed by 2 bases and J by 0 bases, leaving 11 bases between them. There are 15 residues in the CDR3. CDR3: CAWSKDSFSYNEQFF. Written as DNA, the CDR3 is TGTGCCTGGAGTAAAGATAGTTTCTCCTACAATGAGCAGTTCTTC.

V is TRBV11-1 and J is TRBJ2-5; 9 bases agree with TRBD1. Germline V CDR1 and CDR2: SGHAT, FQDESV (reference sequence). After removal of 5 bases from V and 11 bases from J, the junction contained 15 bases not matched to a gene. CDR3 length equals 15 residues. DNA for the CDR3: TGTGCCAGCAGCCACCGGGACAGGGCAAACAATGAGCAGTACTTC. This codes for CASSHRDRANNEQYF.

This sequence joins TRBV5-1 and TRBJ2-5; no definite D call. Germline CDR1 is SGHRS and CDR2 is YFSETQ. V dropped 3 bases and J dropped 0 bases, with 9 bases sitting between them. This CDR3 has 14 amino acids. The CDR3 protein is CASSSDGYQETQYF. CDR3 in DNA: TGCGCCAGCAGCTCCGACGGTTACCAAGAGACCCAGTACTTC.

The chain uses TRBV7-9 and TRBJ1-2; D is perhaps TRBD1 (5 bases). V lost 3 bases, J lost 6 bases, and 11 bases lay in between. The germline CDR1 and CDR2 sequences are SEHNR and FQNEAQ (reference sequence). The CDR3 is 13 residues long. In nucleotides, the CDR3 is TGTGCCAGCAGCTTCAGTCTGGGGGATGGCTACACCTTC. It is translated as CASSFSLGDGYTF.

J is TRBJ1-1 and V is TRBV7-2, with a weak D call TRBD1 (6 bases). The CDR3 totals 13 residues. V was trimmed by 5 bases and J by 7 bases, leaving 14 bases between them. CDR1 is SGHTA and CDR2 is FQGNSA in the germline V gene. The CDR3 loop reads CASSPMDRLEAFF. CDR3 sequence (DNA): TGTGCCAGCAGCCCGATGGACAGACTTGAAGCTTTCTTT. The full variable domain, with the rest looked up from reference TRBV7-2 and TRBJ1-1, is GAGVSQSPSNKVTEKGKDVELRCDPISGHTALYWYRQSLGQGLEFLIYFQGNSAPDKSGLPSDRFSAERTGGSVSTLTIQRTQQEDSAVYLCASSPMDRLEAFFGQGTRLTVV.

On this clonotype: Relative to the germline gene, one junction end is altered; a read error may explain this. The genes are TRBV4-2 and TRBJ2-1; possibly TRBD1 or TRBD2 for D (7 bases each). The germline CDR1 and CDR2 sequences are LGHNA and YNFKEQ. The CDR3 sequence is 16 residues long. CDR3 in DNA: TGTGTCAGCAGCCAAGGGGGCGGGGGCTCCTACAATGAGCAGTTCTTC. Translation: CVSSQGGGGSYNEQFF.

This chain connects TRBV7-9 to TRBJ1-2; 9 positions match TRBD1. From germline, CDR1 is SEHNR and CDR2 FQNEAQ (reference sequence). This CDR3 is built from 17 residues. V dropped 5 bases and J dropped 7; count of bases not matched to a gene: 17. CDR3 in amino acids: CASSAPMGGDRDRGYTF. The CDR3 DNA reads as TGTGCCAGCAGCGCGCCTATGGGCGGGGACAGGGATCGTGGCTACACCTTC.

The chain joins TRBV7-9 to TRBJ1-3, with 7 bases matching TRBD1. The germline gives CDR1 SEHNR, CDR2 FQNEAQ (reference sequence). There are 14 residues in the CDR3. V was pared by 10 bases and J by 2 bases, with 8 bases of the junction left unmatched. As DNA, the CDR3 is TGTGCCAACGGGCCAGACAGGGCTGGAAACACCATATATTTT. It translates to CANGPDRAGNTIYF.

The CDR3 bases are TGTGCCAGCAGCTTTAACAGCGGGACCGGGGAGCTGTTTTTT. Translating it yields CASSFNSGTGELFF. This chain connects TRBV11-2 to TRBJ2-2; D is perhaps TRBD2 (6 bases). Germline values: CDR1 SGHAT, CDR2 FQNNGV. The length of the CDR3 is 14 residues. With 3 bases removed from V and 5 bases from J, the gap between germline ends came to 10 bases.

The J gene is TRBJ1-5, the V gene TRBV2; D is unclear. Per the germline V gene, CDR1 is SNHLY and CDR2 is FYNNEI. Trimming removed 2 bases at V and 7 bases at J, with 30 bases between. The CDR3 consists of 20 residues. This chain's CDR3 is CASSESVFGRSDRRKQPQHF. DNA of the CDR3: TGTGCCAGCAGTGAATCGGTTTTCGGGCGTTCGGACCGCCGTAAGCAGCCCCAGCATTTT.

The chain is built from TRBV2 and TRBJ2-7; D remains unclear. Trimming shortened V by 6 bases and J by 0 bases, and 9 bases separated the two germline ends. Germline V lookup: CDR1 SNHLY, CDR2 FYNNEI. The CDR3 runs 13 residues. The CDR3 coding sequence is TGTGCCAGCAGGAGCATATCCTCCTACGAGCAGTACTTC. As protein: CASRSISSYEQYF.

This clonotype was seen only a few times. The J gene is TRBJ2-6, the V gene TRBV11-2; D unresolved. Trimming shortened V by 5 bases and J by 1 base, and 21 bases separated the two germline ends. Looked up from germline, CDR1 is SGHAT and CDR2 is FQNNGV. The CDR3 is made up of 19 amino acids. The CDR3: CASSGLLSTQDSGANVLTF. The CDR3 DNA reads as TGTGCCAGCAGCGGGTTACTATCTACGCAAGATTCTGGGGCCAACGTCCTGACTTTC. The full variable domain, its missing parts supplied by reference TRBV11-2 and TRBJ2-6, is EAGVAQSPRYKIIEKRQSVAFWCNPISGHATLYWYQQILGQGPKLLIQFQNNGVVDDSQLPKDRFSAERLKGVDSTLKIQPAKLEDSAVYLCASSGLLSTQDSGANVLTFGAGSRLTVL.

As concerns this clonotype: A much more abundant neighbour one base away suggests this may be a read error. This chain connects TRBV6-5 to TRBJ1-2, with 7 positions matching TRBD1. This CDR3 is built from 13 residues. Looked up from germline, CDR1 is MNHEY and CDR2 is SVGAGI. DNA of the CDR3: TGTGCCAGCCATACAGGGGTGGCAGCTGGCCACACCTTC. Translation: CASHTGVAAGHTF.

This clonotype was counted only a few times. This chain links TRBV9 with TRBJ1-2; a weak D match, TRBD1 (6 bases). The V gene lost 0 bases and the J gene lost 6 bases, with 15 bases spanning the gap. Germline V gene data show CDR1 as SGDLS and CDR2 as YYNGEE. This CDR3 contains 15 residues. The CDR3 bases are TGTGCCAGCAGCGTAGGGACAGTCCCAGGCGATGGCTACACCTTC. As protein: CASSVGTVPGDGYTF.

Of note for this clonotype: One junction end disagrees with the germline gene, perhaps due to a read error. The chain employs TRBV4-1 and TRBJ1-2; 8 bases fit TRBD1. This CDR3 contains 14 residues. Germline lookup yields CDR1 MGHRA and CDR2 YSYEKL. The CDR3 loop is CASSQTTGDYDYTF. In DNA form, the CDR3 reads TGCGCCAGCAGCCAAACGACAGGGGACTATGACTACACCTTC.

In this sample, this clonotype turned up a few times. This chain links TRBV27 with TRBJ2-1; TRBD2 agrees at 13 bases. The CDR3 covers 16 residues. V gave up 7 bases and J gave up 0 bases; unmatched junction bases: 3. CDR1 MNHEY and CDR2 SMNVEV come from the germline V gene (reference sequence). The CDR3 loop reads CASTRTSGGSYNEQFF. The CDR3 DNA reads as TGTGCCAGCACTCGGACTAGCGGGGGCTCCTACAATGAGCAGTTCTTC.

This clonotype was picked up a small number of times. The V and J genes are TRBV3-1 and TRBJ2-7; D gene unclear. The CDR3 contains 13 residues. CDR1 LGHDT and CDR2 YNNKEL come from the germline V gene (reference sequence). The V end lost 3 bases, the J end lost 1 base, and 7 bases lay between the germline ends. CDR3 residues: CASSHQGSYEQYF. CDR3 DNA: TGTGCCAGCAGCCACCAAGGATCCTACGAGCAGTACTTC.

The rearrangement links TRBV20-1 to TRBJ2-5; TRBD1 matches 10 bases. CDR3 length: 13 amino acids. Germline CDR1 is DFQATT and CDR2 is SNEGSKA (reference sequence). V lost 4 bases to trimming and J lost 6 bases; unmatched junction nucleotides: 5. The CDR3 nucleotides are TGCAGTGCTAAGACAGGGGGCGTACAGACCCAGTACTTC. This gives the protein CSAKTGGVQTQYF.

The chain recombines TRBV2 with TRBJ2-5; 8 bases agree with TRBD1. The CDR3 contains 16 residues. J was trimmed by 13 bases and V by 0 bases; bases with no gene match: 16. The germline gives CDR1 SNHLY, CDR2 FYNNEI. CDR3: CASSEARGQGNLLRYF. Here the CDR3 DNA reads TGTGCCAGCAGTGAAGCCCGAGGACAGGGAAATTTGTTAAGGTACTTC.

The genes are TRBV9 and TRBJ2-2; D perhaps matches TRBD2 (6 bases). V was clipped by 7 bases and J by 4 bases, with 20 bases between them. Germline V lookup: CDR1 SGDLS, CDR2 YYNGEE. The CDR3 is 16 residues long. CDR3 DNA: TGTGCCAGCGGAGGGCCCCCAAGGCAGGTCACCGGGGAGCTGTTTTTT. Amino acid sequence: CASGGPPRQVTGELFF.